The sequence of this T cell receptor beta chain was determined in a study of beta chain features in type 1 diabetes. The entirety of the isolated RNA underwent reverse transcription, so expressed TCRB transcripts were sequenced. TCRdb keeps only in-frame clones here, not all; method: immunoSEQ multiplex PCR. The top ten clones hold 0.023% of a sample with about 900,000 clones, roughly a sixth of them seen once. Populations obtained by sorting all exceeded 95% purity. The TCR originated in a young woman in good health. The sequencing sample was made of naive CD4+ T cells from blood.

CDR3 nucleotides: TGTGCCAGCAGTCCCCGCCTAATAGCGGGAGTTCCCCAGGGGGTTACGCAGTATTTT. As protein: CASSPRLIAGVPQGVTQYF. V gene TRBV28 combines with J gene TRBJ2-3; 9 bases line up with TRBD2. The junction had 23 bases not matched to a gene; V was cut back by 5 bases and J by 8 bases. The CDR3 contains 19 residues. Germline assignment: CDR1 MDHEN and CDR2 SYDVKM.